These 2 T cell receptor beta chains share one sample of origin, sequenced in a study of blood T cell repertoires in COVID-19. Data came from immunoSEQ multiplex PCR; TCRdb stores just in-frame clones and leaves some out. The sample consists of a few hundred thousand clones, approximately 87% of them appearing once. The specimen sequenced was peripheral blood. These receptors were taken from a man in his 60s who had recovered from COVID-19.

The DNA for the CDR3 is TGTGCCACCAGTGTAGGACAGGGTGTGTTCAATGAGCAGTTCTTC. It encodes CATSVGQGVFNEQFF. The J gene is TRBJ2-1, the V gene TRBV24-1; TRBD1 agrees at 8 bases. The CDR3 contains 15 residues. Per the germline V gene, CDR1 is KGHDR and CDR2 is SFDVKD. The ends lost 5 bases at V and 6 bases at J; junction bases unmatched: 8.

The chain has TRBV6-6 and TRBJ1-1; no definite D call. The V end lost 6 bases, the J end lost 2 bases, and 10 bases lay between the germline ends. This CDR3 spans 13 amino acids. Germline loops: CDR1 MNHNY, CDR2 SVGAGI (reference sequence). The CDR3 nucleotides are TGTGCCAGCAGGGGCCAGCCAAACACTGAAGCTTTCTTT. Amino acids: CASRGQPNTEAFF.